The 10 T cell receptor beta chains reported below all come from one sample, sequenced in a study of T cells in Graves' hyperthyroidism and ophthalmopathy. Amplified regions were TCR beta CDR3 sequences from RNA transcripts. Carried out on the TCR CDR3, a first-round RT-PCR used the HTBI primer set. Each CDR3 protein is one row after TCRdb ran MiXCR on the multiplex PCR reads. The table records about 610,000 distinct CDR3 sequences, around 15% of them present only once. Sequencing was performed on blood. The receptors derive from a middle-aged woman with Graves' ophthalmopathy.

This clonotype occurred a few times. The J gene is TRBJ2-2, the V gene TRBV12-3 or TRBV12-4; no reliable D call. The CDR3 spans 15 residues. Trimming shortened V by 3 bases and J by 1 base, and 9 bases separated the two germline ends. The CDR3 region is CASSFGRVNTGELFF. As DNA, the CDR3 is TGTGCCAGCAGTTTTGGCAGAGTGAACACCGGGGAGCTGTTTTTT.

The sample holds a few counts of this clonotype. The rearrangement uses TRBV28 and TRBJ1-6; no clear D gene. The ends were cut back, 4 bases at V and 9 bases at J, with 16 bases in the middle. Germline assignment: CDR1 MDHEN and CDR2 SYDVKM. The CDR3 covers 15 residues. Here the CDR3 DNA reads TGTGCCAGCAGTTCCCCGCCGTTGACCAGTTCACCCCTCCACTTT. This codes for CASSSPPLTSSPLHF.

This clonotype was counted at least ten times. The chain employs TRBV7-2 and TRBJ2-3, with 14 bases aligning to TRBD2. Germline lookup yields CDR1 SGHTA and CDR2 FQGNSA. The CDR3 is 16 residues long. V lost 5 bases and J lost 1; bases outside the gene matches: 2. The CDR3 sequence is CASSQGLAGGTDTQYF. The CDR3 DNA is TGTGCCAGCAGCCAGGGACTAGCGGGAGGCACAGATACGCAGTATTTT.

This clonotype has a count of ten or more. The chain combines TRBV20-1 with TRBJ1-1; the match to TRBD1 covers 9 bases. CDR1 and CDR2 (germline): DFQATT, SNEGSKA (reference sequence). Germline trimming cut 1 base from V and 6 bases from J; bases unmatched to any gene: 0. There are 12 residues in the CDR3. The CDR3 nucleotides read TGCAGTGCTAGAGGGGACAGGGCTGAAGCTTTCTTT. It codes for CSARGDRAEAFF.

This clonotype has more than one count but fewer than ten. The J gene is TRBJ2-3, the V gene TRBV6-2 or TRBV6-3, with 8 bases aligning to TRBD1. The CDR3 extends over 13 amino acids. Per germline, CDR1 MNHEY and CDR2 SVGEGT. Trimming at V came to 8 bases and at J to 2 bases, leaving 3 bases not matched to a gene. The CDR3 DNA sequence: TGTGCCAGCCGACAGGGGAACACAGATACGCAGTATTTT. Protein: CASRQGNTDTQYF.

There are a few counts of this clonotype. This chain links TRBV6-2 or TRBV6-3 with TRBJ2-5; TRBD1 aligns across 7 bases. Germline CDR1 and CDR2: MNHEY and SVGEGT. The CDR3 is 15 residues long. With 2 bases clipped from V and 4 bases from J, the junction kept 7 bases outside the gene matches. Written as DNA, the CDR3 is TGTGCCAGCAGTTACACAGGGGTAGTACGAGAGACCCAGTACTTC. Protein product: CASSYTGVVRETQYF.

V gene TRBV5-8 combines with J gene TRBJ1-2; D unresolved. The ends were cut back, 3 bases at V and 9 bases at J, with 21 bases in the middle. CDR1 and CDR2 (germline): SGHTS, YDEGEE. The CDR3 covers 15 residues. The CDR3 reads CASSYKTDLTGSYTF. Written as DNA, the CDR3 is TGTGCCAGCAGCTACAAGACGGACCTAACGGGAAGCTACACCTTC.

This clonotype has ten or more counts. The CDR3 loop is CASSLGQANEQFF. The CDR3 DNA follows: TGCGCCAGCAGCTTGGGCCAAGCTAATGAGCAGTTCTTC. The rearrangement uses TRBV5-1 and TRBJ2-1; D remains unclear. CDR1 and CDR2 from the germline V gene are SGHRS and YFSETQ. The V gene lost 0 bases and the J gene lost 7 bases, with 8 bases spanning the gap. CDR3 length: 13 amino acids.

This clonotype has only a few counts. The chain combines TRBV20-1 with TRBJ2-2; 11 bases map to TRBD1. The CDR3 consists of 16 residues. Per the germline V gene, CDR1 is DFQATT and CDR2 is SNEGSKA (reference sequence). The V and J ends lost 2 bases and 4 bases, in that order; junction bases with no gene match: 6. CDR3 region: CSARPTGTGGTGELFF. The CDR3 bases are TGCAGTGCTAGACCAACCGGGACAGGGGGCACCGGGGAGCTGTTTTTT.

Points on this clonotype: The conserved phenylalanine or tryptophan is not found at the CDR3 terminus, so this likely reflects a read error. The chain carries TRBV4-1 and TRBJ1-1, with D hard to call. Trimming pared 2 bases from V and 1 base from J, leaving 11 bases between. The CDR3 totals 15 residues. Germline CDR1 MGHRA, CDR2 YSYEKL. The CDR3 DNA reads TGCGCCAGCAGCCAAAGCCTAGACGGGAACACTGAAGCTTTCCTT. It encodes CASSQSLDGNTEAFL.